The rows below give T cell receptor beta chains drawn from one sample of a study of T cells in Graves' hyperthyroidism and ophthalmopathy. TCRdb reprocessed the multiplex PCR reads with MiXCR, giving one entry per CDR3 protein. This table holds some 570,000 distinct CDR3 sequences, more than 13% found once. Input material: blood. These TCRs come from a woman between 18 and 29 years old with Graves' ophthalmopathy. Each CDR3 is given with its conserved first and last residue. D genes are given only for firm matches. Clone size, where shown, is once, few, many, or a class for clones that have expanded.

j_call clone_size v_call d_call cdr3_nt cdr3_aa
TRBJ1-5 few TRBV6-2/TRBV6-3 NA TGTGCCAGCTCGGGTTTTGGGGGTGGTCAGCCCCAGCATTTT CASSGFGGGQPQHF
TRBJ2-2 few TRBV7-7 TRBD2 TGTGCTAGCAGCCCAACGGGACTAGCGGGGGACACCGGGGAGCTGTTTTTT CASSPTGLAGDTGELFF
TRBJ2-1 many TRBV3-1 TRBD2 TGTGCCAGCAGCCAAGATTCTAGCGGGAGTGGGAGGAATGAGCAGTTCTTC CASSQDSSGSGRNEQFF
TRBJ2-3 many TRBV7-2 TRBD2 TGTGCCAGCAGCTTGGGGACTAGGGTCTCAGATACGCAGTATTTT CASSLGTRVSDTQYF
TRBJ1-1 NA TRBV28 NA TGTGCCAGCAGGTTGGGACACCCGTATACTGAAGCTTTCTTT CASRLGHPYTEAFF
TRBJ2-1 many TRBV7-6 TRBD2 TGTGCCAGCAGCTCCGCCGGTGTAGCGGGAGGGCTAAATGAGCAGTTCTTC CASSSAGVAGGLNEQFF
TRBJ2-7 many TRBV12-3/TRBV12-4 TRBD2 TGTGCCAGCAGTTTCCATAGCGGGTACGAGCAGTACTTC CASSFHSGYEQYF
TRBJ2-2 few TRBV12-3/TRBV12-4 NA TGTGCCAGCAATCTTAGAGCTTTCTTTCAGATCGGATTGGGGGGGCAAGAGTTCACCGGGGAGCTGTTTTTT CASNLRAFFQIGLGGQEFTGELFF
TRBJ2-1 many TRBV18 NA TGTGCCAGCTCACCATGGAAGGCCAGCTCCTACAATGAGCAGTTCTTC CASSPWKASSYNEQFF
TRBJ2-7 many TRBV12-5 TRBD1 TGTGCTAGTGGCCGGAGTGGACAGGGGGCGTCCTACGAGCAGTACTTC CASGRSGQGASYEQYF
TRBJ1-4 many TRBV27 TRBD1 TGTGCCAGCAGTCCCCTGACAGGGTACACTAATGAAAAACTGTTTTTT CASSPLTGYTNEKLFF
TRBJ2-2 few TRBV4-2 NA TGTGCCAGCAGCCAAGCTCGGGCCGGGGAGCTGTTTTTT CASSQARAGELFF
TRBJ2-1 many TRBV7-9 TRBD2 TGTGCCAGCAGCGGGGGGGAGACGACCGTCTATGAGCAGTTCTTC CASSGGETTVYEQFF
TRBJ2-3 many TRBV12-3/TRBV12-4 TRBD2 TGTGCCAGCAGTTCCCAGACTAGCGGGAATATCGATACGCAGTATTTT CASSSQTSGNIDTQYF
TRBJ2-5 NA TRBV9 NA TGTGCCAGCAGCGTAGGGGAAACAGGGAGGGAGACCCAGTACTTC CASSVGETGRETQYF
TRBJ2-1 many TRBV20-1 NA TGCAGTGCTAGAGATACCGGGACTGACTACAATGAGCAGTTCTTC CSARDTGTDYNEQFF
TRBJ2-2 few TRBV6-2/TRBV6-3 NA TGTGCCAGCAGTACCCCTAGGAGGAGAGGGGAGCTGTTTTTT CASSTPRRRGELFF
TRBJ2-3 many TRBV24-1 NA TGTGCCACCAGTGACTTCAGGGGAGATACGCAGTATTTT CATSDFRGDTQYF
TRBJ2-5 many TRBV7-3 NA TGTGCCAGCAGCCCTATGAGGGGGGAGACCCAGTACTTC CASSPMRGETQYF
TRBJ2-5 many TRBV12-3/TRBV12-4 TRBD2 TGTGCCAGCAGTCCTCAAGCGGGAGTGGGAGAGACCCAGTACTTC CASSPQAGVGETQYF
TRBJ1-2 NA TRBV4-3 NA TGCGCCAGCAGCCAAGATAGGCGCGGATATGACAGTCCTAACTATGGCTACACCTTC CASSQDRRGYDSPNYGYTF
TRBJ1-6 NA TRBV4-3 NA TGCGCCAGCAGCCAGGAGGTGGGTTATTCACCCCTCCACTTT CASSQEVGYSPLHF
TRBJ2-4 NA TRBV6-1 TRBD1 TGTGCCAGCAGTTTTCAGGGGGCGTTTGACATTCAGTACTTC CASSFQGAFDIQYF
TRBJ2-7 many TRBV6-1 NA TGTGCCACCACAACCGCTCCGAGAGCAGGCTACGAGCAGTACTTC CATTTAPRAGYEQYF
TRBJ1-5 many TRBV7-9 NA TGTGCCAGCGGTCATAGCAATCAGCCCCAGCATTTT CASGHSNQPQHF
TRBJ1-2 many TRBV19 NA TGTGCCAGTAAGGATGTCGGACACAACTATGGCTACACCTTC CASKDVGHNYGYTF
TRBJ1-2 NA TRBV6-1 NA TGTGCCAGCAGTTTGACCGGGACAAGGGATGGCTACACCTTC CASSLTGTRDGYTF
TRBJ2-1 NA TRBV7-9 TRBD2 TGTGCCAGCGGGCCTCCGGGACTAGCGGGAGGGCCAAATGAGCAGTTCTTC CASGPPGLAGGPNEQFF
TRBJ2-5 NA TRBV20-1 NA TGCAGTGCTAGAGATTTGGTAACGTCGGGACCCCAAGAGACCCAGTACTTC CSARDLVTSGPQETQYF
TRBJ2-7 many TRBV12-3/TRBV12-4 NA TGTGCCAGCAGACAGAGTGGGGGGCACGAGCAGTACTTC CASRQSGGHEQYF
TRBJ2-7 many TRBV2 TRBD2 TGTGCCAGCAGTGTCGGGGGGGGGTTTTCCTACGAGCAGTACTTC CASSVGGGFSYEQYF
TRBJ2-7 NA TRBV20-1 NA TGCAGTGCTGCCGGTGGGAGGACTTACGAGCAGTACTTC CSAAGGRTYEQYF
TRBJ1-2 many TRBV9 NA TGTGCCAGCAGCGTAGCTTGGGGCGACTATGGCTACACCTTC CASSVAWGDYGYTF
TRBJ1-1 few TRBV5-1 NA TGCGCCAGCAGCTTGGCCTGGTGCCAGGGGAGCACTGAAGCTTTCTTT CASSLAWCQGSTEAFF
TRBJ2-1 many TRBV4-1 NA TGCGCCAGCAGCCAAGAAGGCCTACCAACCTACAATGAGCAGTTCTTC CASSQEGLPTYNEQFF
TRBJ2-1 few TRBV7-6 NA TGTGCCAGCAGCCCATGGACTGTCGAGCAGTTCTTC CASSPWTVEQFF
TRBJ2-5 NA TRBV7-2 TRBD1 TGTGCCAGCAGCTCCATAGGGGACAGGGAAGAGACCCAGTACTTC CASSSIGDREETQYF
TRBJ1-5 NA TRBV28 TRBD1 TGTGCCAGCAGGGCGGCAGGGGGCGTTTTTAATCAGCCCCAGCATTTT CASRAAGGVFNQPQHF
TRBJ2-2 NA TRBV5-8 NA TGTGCCAGCAGCGACTTGCGGGTGAGCACCGGGGAGCTGTTTTTT CASSDLRVSTGELFF
TRBJ1-1 many TRBV18 NA TGTGCCAGCTCACCAGAGGTGGAGGGTTACACTGAAGCTTTCTTT CASSPEVEGYTEAFF
TRBJ1-5 NA TRBV19 NA TGTGCCAGTAAAATGGATAGCAATCAGCCCCAGCATTTT CASKMDSNQPQHF
TRBJ2-1 NA TRBV4-1 TRBD2 TGCGCCAGCAGCCCAAGAGGCAGCGGGGGAAACAATGAGCAGTTCTTC CASSPRGSGGNNEQFF
TRBJ2-7 NA TRBV5-1 TRBD1 TGCGCCAGCAGCTCGGACAGGGGGAATTACGAGCAGTACTTC CASSSDRGNYEQYF
TRBJ2-5 many TRBV2 NA TGTGCCAGCAGTGTCCGGGAGACCCAGTACTTC CASSVRETQYF
TRBJ2-3 many TRBV7-2 NA TGTGCATCCAGCCCCGAGCACACAGATACGCAGTATTTT CASSPEHTDTQYF
TRBJ2-3 once TRBV20-1 TRBD2 TGCAGTGAAGCGGGAGTCGGGGCAGATACGCAGTATTTT CSEAGVGADTQYF
TRBJ2-1 NA TRBV6-1 TRBD2 TGTGCCAGCTCCACTAGCGGGAGTTCGGGGCATGAGCAGTTCTTC CASSTSGSSGHEQFF
TRBJ1-2 many TRBV7-9 NA TGTGCCAGCAGCCCTAAAGCTAACTATGGCTACACCTTC CASSPKANYGYTF